Listed below are T cell receptor beta chains from one sample, sequenced in a study of T cell repertoires in cytomegalovirus infection. TCRdb reprocessed the reads via MiXCR and lists one record per CDR3 protein. The sample holds 600,000 to 800,000 distinct CDR3 sequences, 20% to 30% seen once. Sequencing was performed on CD8+ T cells from PBMCs. The receptors shown here come from a human donor in good health (CMV status not recorded). Some clones in this sample may be carry-over from other donors' samples. Each CDR3 is given with its conserved first and last residue. Each record gives: clone size, D gene, V gene, J gene, CDR3 protein, CDR3 DNA. D genes are given only for firm matches. Rows may omit the clone size; those that give it use once, few, many or a size class.

size: few
D: -
V: TRBV9
J: TRBJ1-4
CDR3: CASSVWAVDEKLFF
DNA: TGTGCCAGCAGCGTCTGGGCAGTTGATGAAAAACTGTTTTTT

size: many
D: -
V: TRBV6-1
J: TRBJ1-1
CDR3: CASSFIAPRDKNTEAFF
DNA: TGTGCCAGCAGTTTCATAGCACCCCGGGACAAGAACACTGAAGCTTTCTTT

size: few
D: -
V: TRBV6-5
J: TRBJ2-7
CDR3: CASSYSLGGEQYF
DNA: TGTGCCAGCAGTTACTCTCTAGGGGGGGAGCAGTACTTC

size: few
D: -
V: TRBV7-9
J: TRBJ1-5
CDR3: CASSLAGRSNQPQHF
DNA: TGTGCCAGCAGCTTAGCGGGGCGTAGCAATCAGCCCCAGCATTTT

size: -
D: -
V: TRBV14
J: TRBJ1-5
CDR3: CASSQALYQPQHF
DNA: TGTGCCAGCAGCCAAGCTCTCTATCAGCCCCAGCATTTT

size: -
D: -
V: TRBV7-9
J: TRBJ2-5
CDR3: CASSSPLVGVVETQYF
DNA: TGTGCCAGCAGCTCTCCACTAGTGGGGGTGGTTGAGACCCAGTACTTC

size: few
D: -
V: TRBV29-1
J: TRBJ1-4
CDR3: CSVVGGPTNEKLFF
DNA: TGCAGCGTTGTGGGGGGCCCAACTAATGAAAAACTGTTTTTT

size: -
D: -
V: TRBV12-3/TRBV12-4
J: TRBJ2-1
CDR3: CASSNPTRTYNEQFF
DNA: TGTGCCAGCAGTAATCCAACCAGGACCTACAATGAGCAGTTCTTC

size: -
D: TRBD1
V: TRBV13
J: TRBJ2-3
CDR3: CASSHGEPTGGTDTQYF
DNA: TGTGCCAGCAGCCACGGAGAGCCGACAGGGGGCACAGATACGCAGTATTTT

size: few
D: TRBD1
V: TRBV6-2/TRBV6-3
J: TRBJ2-5
CDR3: CASRQGYETQYF
DNA: TGTGCCAGCAGACAGGGGTATGAGACCCAGTACTTC

size: -
D: -
V: TRBV20-1
J: TRBJ1-2
CDR3: CSASGGPPLNYGYTF
DNA: TGCAGTGCTAGTGGGGGCCCGCCCCTTAACTATGGCTACACCTTC

size: few
D: TRBD2
V: TRBV28
J: TRBJ2-3
CDR3: CASSPPGDYQIIARGSSTDTQYF
DNA: TGTGCCAGCAGTCCCCCGGGGGACTACCAAATCATAGCAAGAGGTTCTAGCACAGATACGCAGTATTTT

size: many
D: TRBD2
V: TRBV6-6
J: TRBJ2-6
CDR3: CASSYSLYGLVTSGANVLTF
DNA: TGTGCCAGCAGTTACTCACTTTACGGACTAGTCACAAGTGGGGCCAACGTCCTGACTTTC

size: many
D: TRBD2
V: TRBV7-9
J: TRBJ2-3
CDR3: CASSPPGGAGADTQYF
DNA: TGTGCCAGCAGTCCCCCCGGGGGGGCCGGCGCAGATACGCAGTATTTT

size: many
D: -
V: TRBV4-3
J: TRBJ2-1
CDR3: CASSQDRLAPYNEQFF
DNA: TGCGCCAGCAGCCAAGATAGGCTAGCGCCCTACAATGAGCAGTTCTTC

size: -
D: -
V: TRBV20-1
J: TRBJ2-5
CDR3: CSASLLARSQETQYF
DNA: TGCAGTGCTAGTTTGCTAGCCCGGTCCCAAGAGACCCAGTACTTC

size: many
D: -
V: TRBV11-2
J: TRBJ1-4
CDR3: CASSEQVFPPYEKLFF
DNA: TGTGCCAGCAGCGAGCAGGTCTTCCCTCCATATGAAAAACTGTTTTTT